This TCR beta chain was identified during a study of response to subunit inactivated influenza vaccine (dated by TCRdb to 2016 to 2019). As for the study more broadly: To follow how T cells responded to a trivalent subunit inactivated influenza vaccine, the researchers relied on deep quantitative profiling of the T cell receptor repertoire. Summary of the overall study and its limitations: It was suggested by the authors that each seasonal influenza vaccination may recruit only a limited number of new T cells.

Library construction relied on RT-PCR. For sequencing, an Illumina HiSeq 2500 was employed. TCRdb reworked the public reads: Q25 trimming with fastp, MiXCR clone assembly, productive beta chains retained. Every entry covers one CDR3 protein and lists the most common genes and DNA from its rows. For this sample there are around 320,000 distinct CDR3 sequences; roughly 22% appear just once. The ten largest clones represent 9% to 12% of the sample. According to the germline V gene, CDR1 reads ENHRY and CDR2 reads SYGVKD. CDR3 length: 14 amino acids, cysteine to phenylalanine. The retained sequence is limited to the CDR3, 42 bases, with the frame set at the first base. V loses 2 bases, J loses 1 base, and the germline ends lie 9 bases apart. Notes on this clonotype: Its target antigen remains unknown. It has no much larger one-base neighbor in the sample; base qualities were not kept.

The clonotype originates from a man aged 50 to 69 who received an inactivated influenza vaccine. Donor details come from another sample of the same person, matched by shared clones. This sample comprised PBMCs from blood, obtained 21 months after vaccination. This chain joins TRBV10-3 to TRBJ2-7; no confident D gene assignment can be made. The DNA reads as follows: TGTGCCATCAGTGAGAGTTCGGATTCCTACGAGCAGTACTTC. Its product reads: CAISESSDSYEQYF.